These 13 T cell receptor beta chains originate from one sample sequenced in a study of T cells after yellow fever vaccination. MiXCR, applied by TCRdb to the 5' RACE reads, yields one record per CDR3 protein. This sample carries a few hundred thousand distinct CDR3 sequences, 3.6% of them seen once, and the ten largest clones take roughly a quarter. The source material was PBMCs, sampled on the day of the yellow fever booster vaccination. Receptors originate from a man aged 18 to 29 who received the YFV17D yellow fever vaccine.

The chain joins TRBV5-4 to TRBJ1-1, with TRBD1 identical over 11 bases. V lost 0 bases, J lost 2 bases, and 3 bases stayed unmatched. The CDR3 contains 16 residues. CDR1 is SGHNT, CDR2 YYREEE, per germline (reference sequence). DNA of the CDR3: TGTGCCAGCAGCTTGGGGGGACAGGGGGTAAACACTGAAGCTTTCTTT. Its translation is CASSLGGQGVNTEAFF.

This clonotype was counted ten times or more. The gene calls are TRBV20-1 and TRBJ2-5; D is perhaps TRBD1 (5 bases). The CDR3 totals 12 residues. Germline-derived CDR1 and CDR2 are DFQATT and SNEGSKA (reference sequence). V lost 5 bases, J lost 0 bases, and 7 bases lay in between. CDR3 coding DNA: TGCAGTGCTTGGGGCAACCAAGAGACCCAGTACTTC. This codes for CSAWGNQETQYF.

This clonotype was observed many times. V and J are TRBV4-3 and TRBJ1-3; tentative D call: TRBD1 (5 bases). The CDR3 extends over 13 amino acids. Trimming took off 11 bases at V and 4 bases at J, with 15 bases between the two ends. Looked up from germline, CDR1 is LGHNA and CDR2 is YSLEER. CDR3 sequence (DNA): TGCGCCGGAGGAGACAGAGCCGGAAACACCATATATTTT. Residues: CAGGDRAGNTIYF.

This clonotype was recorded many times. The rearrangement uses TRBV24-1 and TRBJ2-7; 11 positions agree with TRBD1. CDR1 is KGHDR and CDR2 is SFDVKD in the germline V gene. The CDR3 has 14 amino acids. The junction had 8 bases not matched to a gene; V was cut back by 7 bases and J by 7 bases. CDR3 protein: CATRDKDRGREQYF. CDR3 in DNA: TGTGCCACCAGAGATAAGGACAGGGGGCGTGAGCAGTACTTC.

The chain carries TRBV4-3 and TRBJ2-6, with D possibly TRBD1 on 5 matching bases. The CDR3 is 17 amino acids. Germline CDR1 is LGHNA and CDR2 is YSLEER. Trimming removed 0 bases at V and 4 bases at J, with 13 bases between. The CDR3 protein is CASSQDRGWGGANVLTF. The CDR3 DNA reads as TGCGCCAGCAGCCAAGATCGAGGCTGGGGCGGGGCCAACGTCCTGACTTTC.

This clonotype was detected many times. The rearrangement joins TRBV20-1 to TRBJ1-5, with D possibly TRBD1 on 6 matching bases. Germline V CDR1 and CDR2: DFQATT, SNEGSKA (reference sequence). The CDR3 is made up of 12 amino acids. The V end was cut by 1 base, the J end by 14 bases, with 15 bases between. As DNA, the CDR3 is TGCAGTGCTAGAGGGCAGGGGCCCCGAAAGCATTTT. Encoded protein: CSARGQGPRKHF.

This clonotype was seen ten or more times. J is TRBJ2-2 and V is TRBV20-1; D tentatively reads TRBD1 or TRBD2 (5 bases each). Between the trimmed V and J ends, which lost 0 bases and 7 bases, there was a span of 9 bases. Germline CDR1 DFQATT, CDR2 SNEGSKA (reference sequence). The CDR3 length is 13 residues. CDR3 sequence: CSAREVGVGELFF. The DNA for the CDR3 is TGCAGTGCTAGAGAGGTGGGGGTCGGGGAGCTGTTTTTT.

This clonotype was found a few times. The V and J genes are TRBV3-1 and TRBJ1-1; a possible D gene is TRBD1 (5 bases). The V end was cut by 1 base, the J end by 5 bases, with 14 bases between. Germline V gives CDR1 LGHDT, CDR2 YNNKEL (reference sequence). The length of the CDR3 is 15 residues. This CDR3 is CASSQVYGGETEAFF. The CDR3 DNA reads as TGTGCCAGCAGCCAAGTTTATGGGGGGGAAACTGAAGCTTTCTTT.

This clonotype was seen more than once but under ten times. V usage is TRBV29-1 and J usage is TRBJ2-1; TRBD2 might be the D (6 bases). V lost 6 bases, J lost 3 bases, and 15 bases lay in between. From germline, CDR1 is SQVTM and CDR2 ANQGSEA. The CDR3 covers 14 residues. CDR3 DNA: TGCAGCGTGGGCGGGGTCGATCGCTACAATGAGCAGTTCTTC. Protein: CSVGGVDRYNEQFF.

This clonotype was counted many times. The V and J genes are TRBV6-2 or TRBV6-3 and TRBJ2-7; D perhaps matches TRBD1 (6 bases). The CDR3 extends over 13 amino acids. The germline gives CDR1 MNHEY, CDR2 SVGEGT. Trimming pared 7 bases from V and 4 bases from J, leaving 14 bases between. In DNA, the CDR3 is TGTGCCAGCACGGCACGGGACAAATACGAGCAGTACGTC. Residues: CASTARDKYEQYV.

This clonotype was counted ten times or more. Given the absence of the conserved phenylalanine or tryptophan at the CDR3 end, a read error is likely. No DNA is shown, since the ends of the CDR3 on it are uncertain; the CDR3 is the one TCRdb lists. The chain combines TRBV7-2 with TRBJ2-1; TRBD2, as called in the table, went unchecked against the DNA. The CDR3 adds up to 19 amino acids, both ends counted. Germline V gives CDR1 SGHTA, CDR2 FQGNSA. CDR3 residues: CASSFLYLSAGGRYEQFFH.

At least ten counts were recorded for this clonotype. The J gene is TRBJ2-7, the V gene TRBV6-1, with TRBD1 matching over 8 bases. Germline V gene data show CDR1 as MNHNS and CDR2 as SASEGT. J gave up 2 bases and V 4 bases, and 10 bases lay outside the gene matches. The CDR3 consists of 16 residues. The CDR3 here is CASSVPLGTGPYEQYF. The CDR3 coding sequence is TGTGCCAGCAGTGTCCCCCTGGGGACAGGTCCCTACGAGCAGTACTTC.

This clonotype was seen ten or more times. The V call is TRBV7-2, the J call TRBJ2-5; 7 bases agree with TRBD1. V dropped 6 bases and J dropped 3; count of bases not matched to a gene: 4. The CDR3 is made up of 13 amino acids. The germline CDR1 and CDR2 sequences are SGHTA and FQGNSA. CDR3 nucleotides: TGTGCCAGCAGGTTTACAGGGGAAGAGACCCAGTACTTC. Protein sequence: CASRFTGEETQYF.